The clone carrying this T cell receptor beta chain was seen more than once but under ten times. Its cognate antigen is unknown. Each CDR3 protein is one row after TCRdb ran MiXCR on the 5' RACE reads. The top ten clones hold roughly 5.4% of a sample with tens of thousands of distinct CDR3 sequences, 5.8% of them seen once. This CDR3 is 14 amino acids long. The germline V gene has CDR1 SGHAT and CDR2 FQNNGV. V lost 0 bases, J lost 6 bases, and 9 bases lay in between. The sample comes from a study of early T cells in non-severe SARS-CoV-2 infection. General study results and limits: There was a bias toward anti-spike CD8 responses in VDJdb matching, which missed private and CD4 specificities.

Sequencing used whole blood. The TCR was taken from an adult who was a healthcare worker with PCR-confirmed SARS-CoV-2 infection or an uninfected control (not recorded which). The chain joins TRBV11-2 to TRBJ2-1, with TRBD1 as a possible D gene (6 bases). Written as DNA, the CDR3 is TGTGCCAGCAGCTTAGATCGAGGGGGCAATGAGCAGTTCTTC. Translation: CASSLDRGGNEQFF. The full variable domain, rest sourced from reference TRBV11-2 and TRBJ2-1, is EAGVAQSPRYKIIEKRQSVAFWCNPISGHATLYWYQQILGQGPKLLIQFQNNGVVDDSQLPKDRFSAERLKGVDSTLKIQPAKLEDSAVYLCASSLDRGGNEQFFGPGTRLTVL.